A single sample is the source of the 31 T cell receptor beta chains below, sequenced in a study of shared clonotypes between healthy human individuals. Method: immunoSEQ multiplex PCR; TCRdb's copy keeps in-frame clones and lacks some. This table holds about a million clones, roughly 77% found once. Sequenced sample: memory CD4+ T cells from PBMCs. Subset in this sample: CD45RA-negative fraction. Receptors were obtained from a man between 18 and 29 years old in good health. Some clones in this sample may be carry-over from other donors' samples.

The rearrangement links TRBV27 to TRBJ2-1, with TRBD1 identical over 7 bases. In germline, CDR1 is MNHEY, CDR2 SMNVEV (reference sequence). The V and J ends lost 0 bases and 1 base, in that order; junction bases with no gene match: 3. This CDR3 is built from 16 residues. Here the CDR3 DNA reads TGTGCCAGCAGTTTATCCCACAGGGGATCCTACAATGAGCAGTTCTTC. This encodes CASSLSHRGSYNEQFF.

The V call is TRBV6-6, the J call TRBJ1-1, with 7 bases identical to TRBD1. The CDR3 sequence is 13 residues long. V gave up 6 bases and J gave up 4 bases; unmatched junction bases: 5. Looked up from germline, CDR1 is MNHNY and CDR2 is SVGAGI (reference sequence). CDR3: CASSRQGFTEAFF. The CDR3, as DNA: TGTGCCAGCAGCCGACAGGGCTTCACTGAAGCTTTCTTT.

This clone was recorded a few times. J is TRBJ1-2 and V is TRBV19; 7 bases agree with TRBD1. Trimming removed 5 bases from V and 7 bases from J; junction bases left unmatched: 4. Germline CDR1 and CDR2: LNHDA and SQIVND (reference sequence). The CDR3 has 12 residues. CDR3 sequence reads: CASSPYRGGYTF. In DNA, the CDR3 is TGTGCCAGTAGTCCCTACAGGGGTGGCTACACCTTC.

This clone was detected only once. The chain recombines TRBV19 with TRBJ1-5; 9 bases agree with TRBD1. There are 15 residues in the CDR3. The V gene's germline CDR1 is LNHDA and CDR2 SQIVND (reference sequence). J was trimmed by 3 bases and V by 9 bases; bases with no gene match: 9. CDR3 sequence (DNA): TGTGCCAGCAGCGCCGGGACAGGGAACAATCAGCCCCAGCATTTT. This translates into CASSAGTGNNQPQHF.

The sample holds many counts of this clone. This chain connects TRBV11-2 to TRBJ2-5; weak D call: TRBD2 (5 bases). Trimming took off 11 bases at V and 5 bases at J, with 18 bases between the two ends. The CDR3 totals 13 residues. Per the germline V gene, CDR1 is SGHAT and CDR2 is FQNNGV. The CDR3 region has the DNA TGTGCCTCGGAAGAGGCCGGGGTGGAGACCCAGTACTTC. It yields the protein CASEEAGVETQYF. Full variable domain (missing parts from reference TRBV11-2 and TRBJ2-5): EAGVAQSPRYKIIEKRQSVAFWCNPISGHATLYWYQQILGQGPKLLIQFQNNGVVDDSQLPKDRFSAERLKGVDSTLKIQPAKLEDSAVYLCASEEAGVETQYFGPGTRLLVL.

V and J are TRBV18 and TRBJ1-2; D perhaps matches TRBD1 (6 bases). CDR1 is KGHSH and CDR2 is LQKENI in the germline V gene. The CDR3 totals 14 residues. Deletions cut 2 bases from V and 4 bases from J, with 11 bases between. CDR3 loop: CASSPGQGTYGYTF. The DNA for the CDR3 is TGTGCCAGCTCACCAGGGCAGGGGACCTATGGCTACACCTTC.

This chain uses TRBV5-1 with TRBJ1-1; 10 positions match TRBD1. The CDR3 contains 14 residues. The V gene's germline CDR1 is SGHRS and CDR2 YFSETQ. V dropped 4 bases and J dropped 6; count of bases not matched to a gene: 6. The CDR3 loop is CASSVTGGVSEAFF. The CDR3 bases are TGCGCCAGCAGCGTGACAGGGGGCGTCTCTGAAGCTTTCTTT.

This chain's CDR3 is CASSPISWDTQYF. CDR3 nucleotide sequence: TGTGCCAGCAGCCCTATTAGTTGGGATACGCAGTATTTT. The chain carries TRBV7-2 and TRBJ2-3, with D uncertain. V was pared by 5 bases and J by 6 bases, with 12 bases between. There are 13 residues in the CDR3. Germline CDR1 reads SGHTA; CDR2 reads FQGNSA.

The table lists this clone with a few counts. V usage is TRBV2 and J usage is TRBJ1-2; tentative D call: TRBD1 (6 bases). The V gene lost 7 bases and the J gene lost 2 bases, with 11 bases spanning the gap. Per the germline V gene, CDR1 is SNHLY and CDR2 is FYNNEI. CDR3 length: 13 residues. The CDR3, as DNA: TGTGCCAGCATGGGAGGGGGGAACTATGGCTACACCTTC. This sequence encodes CASMGGGNYGYTF.

The CDR3 nucleotides read TGTGCCACCAGCAGTTGGCGCGGGAAGAACACCGGGGAGCTGTTTTTT. Its protein is CATSSWRGKNTGELFF. The V gene is TRBV15, the J gene TRBJ2-2; maybe TRBD2 (6 bases). CDR1 and CDR2 (germline): LNHNV, YYDKDF (reference sequence). V was clipped by 3 bases and J by 1 base, with 12 bases between them. This CDR3 region has 16 residues. The full variable domain, completed using reference TRBV15 and TRBJ2-2, is DAMVIQNPRYQVTQFGKPVTLSCSQTLNHNVMYWYQQKSSQAPKLLFHYYDKDFNNEADTPDNFQSRRPNTSFCFLDIRSPGLGDTAMYLCATSSWRGKNTGELFFGEGSRLTVL.

V is TRBV27 and J is TRBJ1-5; 9 bases are shared with TRBD1. The CDR3 length is 16 residues. Germline lookup yields CDR1 MNHEY and CDR2 SMNVEV (reference sequence). Trimming took 3 bases from V and 2 from J; bases not matched to a gene: 5. Written as DNA, the CDR3 is TGTGCCAGCAGTTTCCAGGGACAGGGCCGCAATCAGCCCCAGCATTTT. Residues: CASSFQGQGRNQPQHF.

The chain is built from TRBV18 and TRBJ2-5; D is ambiguous. The ends were cut back, 4 bases at V and 6 bases at J, with 15 bases in the middle. Germline loops: CDR1 KGHSH, CDR2 LQKENI. The CDR3 totals 14 residues. The CDR3 is CASSLEDARKTQYF. CDR3 bases: TGTGCCAGCTCACTAGAGGACGCGCGGAAGACCCAGTACTTC. Variable domain in full (rest from reference TRBV18 and TRBJ2-5): NAGVMQNPRHLVRRRGQEARLRCSPMKGHSHVYWYRQLPEEGLKFMVYLQKENIIDESGMPKERFSAEFPKEGPSILRIQQVVRGDSAAYFCASSLEDARKTQYFGPGTRLLVL.

The CDR3 reads CASTGVGTDTQYF. Here the CDR3 DNA reads TGTGCCAGCACGGGAGTCGGCACAGATACGCAGTATTTT. The rearrangement uses TRBV7-2 and TRBJ2-3; possibly TRBD2 for D (6 bases). Germline values: CDR1 SGHTA, CDR2 FQGNSA. The CDR3 length is 13 residues. V was clipped by 7 bases and J by 1 base, with 9 bases between them.

The chain links TRBV9 to TRBJ2-1; 7 nucleotides agree with TRBD1. J was trimmed by 8 bases and V by 4 bases; bases with no gene match: 9. The length of the CDR3 is 14 residues. Germline CDR1 reads SGDLS; CDR2 reads YYNGEE. The CDR3 DNA reads as TGTGCCAGCAGCCCCTGGACAGGACCGCATGAGCAGTTCTTC. Protein product: CASSPWTGPHEQFF. The variable domain in full, with the rest retrieved from reference TRBV9 and TRBJ2-1, is DSGVTQTPKHLITATGQRVTLRCSPRSGDLSVYWYQQSLDQGLQFLIQYYNGEERAKGNILERFSAQQFPDLHSELNLSSLELGDSALYFCASSPWTGPHEQFFGPGTRLTVL.

On this clone: Other DNA variants within this sample encode the same CDR3. This chain connects TRBV6-6 to TRBJ1-2, with 8 bases lining up with TRBD1. The length of the CDR3 is 14 residues. The V gene's germline CDR1 is MNHNY and CDR2 SVGAGI (reference sequence). The V gene end was trimmed by 0 bases and the J gene end by 8 bases; junction bases not matched to a gene: 5. This chain's CDR3 is CASSYSGQGGGYTF. The CDR3 DNA sequence: TGTGCCAGCAGTTACTCTGGACAGGGAGGCGGCTACACCTTC.

V and J are TRBV7-3 and TRBJ2-1; the D gene is possibly TRBD2 (6 bases). V shed 2 bases and J shed 7 bases, with 6 bases lying between them. CDR3 length: 12 amino acids. CDR1 and CDR2 from the germline V gene are SGHTA and FQGTGA. CDR3: CASSLGRNEQFF. The CDR3, as DNA: TGTGCCAGCAGCTTAGGGAGGAATGAGCAGTTCTTC.

Regarding this clone: This is likely an artifact of a read error, given a far larger clone one base away. The chain uses TRBV30 and TRBJ2-7; 16 nucleotides line up with TRBD2. V shed 6 bases and J 7 bases; nucleotides not matched to a gene: 9. CDR3 length: 15 residues. From germline, CDR1 is GTSNPN and CDR2 SVGIG (reference sequence). The chain's CDR3 is CACRGLAGGPREQYF. The CDR3 bases are TGTGCCTGCCGGGGACTAGCGGGAGGGCCGAGAGAGCAGTACTTC.

The rearrangement joins TRBV30 to TRBJ2-7; the D gene could be TRBD1 or TRBD2 (5 bases each). Per germline, CDR1 GTSNPN and CDR2 SVGIG (reference sequence). The CDR3 contains 17 residues. Trimming took off 1 base at V and 0 bases at J, with 19 bases between the two ends. CDR3: CAWSGRPGTLSSYEQYF. CDR3 in DNA: TGTGCCTGGAGTGGACGCCCCGGGACCCTGAGCTCCTACGAGCAGTACTTC.

This clone has at least ten counts. Other DNA variants within this sample encode the same CDR3. J is TRBJ2-1 and V is TRBV28; TRBD1 aligns across 10 bases. The CDR3 has 18 residues. Germline values: CDR1 MDHEN, CDR2 SYDVKM. With V trimmed by 6 bases and J by 6 bases, 17 bases remained unmatched. CDR3 in amino acids: CASSRFTLGQGGSNEQFF. CDR3 nucleotides: TGTGCCAGCAGCCGCTTTACCCTTGGACAGGGGGGAAGCAATGAGCAGTTCTTC.

Concerning this clone itself: A far larger clone is off by one base, so a read error is likely. CDR3 region: CANGTGGSETF. The CDR3 region has the DNA TGTGCCAACGGGACAGGGGGGAGTGAGACCTTC. The V and J genes are TRBV21-1 and TRBJ1-2; TRBD1 was called by the table and not checked on the DNA. TRBV21-1 is reported as a pseudogene. The CDR3 extends over 11 amino acids.

In its sample, this clone was seen once. This rearrangement joins TRBV5-5 to TRBJ2-1; no clear D gene. Germline CDR1 reads SGHKS; CDR2 reads YYEKEE (reference sequence). The V gene lost 4 bases and the J gene lost 10 bases, with 15 bases spanning the gap. The CDR3 has 13 residues. The CDR3 sequence is CASSPESVREQFF. CDR3 DNA: TGTGCCAGCAGCCCCGAGAGCGTGAGGGAGCAGTTCTTC.

The gene calls are TRBV9 and TRBJ1-2; D is perhaps TRBD1 (6 bases). The CDR3 contains 14 residues. The germline V and J ends were trimmed by 3 bases and 4 bases, with 13 bases remaining between them. CDR1 and CDR2 from the germline V gene are SGDLS and YYNGEE. The CDR3 sequence: CASSAPQGTYGYTF. The CDR3 DNA sequence: TGTGCCAGCAGCGCGCCACAGGGTACCTATGGCTACACCTTC.

The genes are TRBV11-2 and TRBJ2-2, with 8 bases matching TRBD1. The V segment lost 8 bases and the J segment 5 bases; nucleotides outside the gene matches: 10. The length of the CDR3 is 15 residues. Germline CDR1 reads SGHAT; CDR2 reads FQNNGV. The CDR3: CASCEGQVLTGELFF. CDR3 nucleotides: TGTGCCAGCTGCGAGGGACAGGTCTTGACCGGGGAGCTGTTTTTT.

The chain combines TRBV15 with TRBJ2-4, with D perhaps TRBD1 (6 bases). Looked up from germline, CDR1 is LNHNV and CDR2 is YYDKDF (reference sequence). This CDR3 is built from 16 residues. V gave up 2 bases and J gave up 0 bases, with 11 bases separating them. The CDR3 DNA is TGTGCCACCAGCAGACAACAGGGTCTAGCCAAAAACATTCAGTACTTC. Amino acids: CATSRQQGLAKNIQYF.

The chain carries TRBV7-9 and TRBJ2-7; 9 nucleotides match TRBD2. Losses at the gene ends were 5 bases for V and 4 bases for J; bases not matched to a gene: 9. CDR1 is SEHNR, CDR2 FQNEAQ, per germline (reference sequence). This CDR3 spans 15 amino acids. The CDR3 region is CASSKSSGIKYEQYF. Written as DNA, the CDR3 is TGTGCCAGCAGCAAATCTAGCGGGATCAAATACGAGCAGTACTTC.

In regard to this clone: At the DNA level, this CDR3 is encoded by other sequences in the same sample as well. This chain links TRBV29-1 with TRBJ2-7, with 7 bases that match TRBD2. V dropped 4 bases and J dropped 4; count of bases not matched to a gene: 4. Germline CDR1 reads SQVTM; CDR2 reads ANQGSEA. The CDR3 consists of 12 residues. CDR3 coding DNA: TGCAGCGTTGGGCGGGGAGGGTACGAGCAGTACTTC. Its translation is CSVGRGGYEQYF.

The chain carries TRBV28 and TRBJ1-3; D gene uncertain. Germline values: CDR1 MDHEN, CDR2 SYDVKM. The CDR3 spans 16 residues. Trimming left V 6 bases short and J 0 bases short, with 15 bases between. CDR3 in DNA: TGTGCCAGCAGGCGCTTTTTAATGAGCTCTGGAAACACCATATATTTT. Its translation is CASRRFLMSSGNTIYF.

The chain couples TRBV28 to TRBJ2-3, with D uncertain. Per the germline V gene, CDR1 is MDHEN and CDR2 is SYDVKM. Trimming stripped 5 bases from V and 2 bases from J, with 8 bases between. The CDR3 runs 13 residues. The CDR3 region is CASSPDFTDTQYF. CDR3 bases: TGTGCCAGCAGTCCCGACTTCACAGATACGCAGTATTTT.

This clone was counted a few times. This chain links TRBV29-1 with TRBJ2-5; D perhaps matches TRBD2 (5 bases). The CDR3 sequence is 15 residues long. The ends were cut back, 3 bases at V and 4 bases at J, with 18 bases in the middle. Germline-derived CDR1 and CDR2 are SQVTM and ANQGSEA. Here the CDR3 DNA reads TGCAGCGTTGAGGAACCCGAGGGCACTTCAGAGACCCAGTACTTC. This codes for CSVEEPEGTSETQYF. Supplemented by reference TRBV29-1 and TRBJ2-5, the full variable domain reads SAVISQKPSRDICQRGTSLTIQCQVDSQVTMMFWYRQQPGQSLTLIATANQGSEATYESGFVIDKFPISRPNLTFSTLTVSNMSPEDSSIYLCSVEEPEGTSETQYFGPGTRLLVL.

With regard to this clone: The same CDR3 is also encoded by other DNA sequences in this sample. This sequence joins TRBV7-6 and TRBJ1-1; possibly TRBD1 for D (5 bases). Trimming cost V 3 bases and J 0 bases, with 8 bases left between them. The germline V gene has CDR1 SGHVS and CDR2 FNYEAQ. This CDR3 contains 14 residues. For the CDR3, the DNA is TGTGCCAGCAGCTTGCAGGGCATGAACACTGAAGCTTTCTTT. Translated, it gives CASSLQGMNTEAFF.

This sequence joins TRBV2 and TRBJ1-5, with TRBD1 as a possible D gene (5 bases). Deletions cut 5 bases from V and 2 bases from J, with 13 bases between. The germline gives CDR1 SNHLY, CDR2 FYNNEI. The CDR3 is 15 amino acids. The CDR3 protein is CASSTLQGGNQPQHF. The CDR3, as DNA: TGTGCCAGCAGTACCCTTCAGGGAGGCAATCAGCCCCAGCATTTT.